The 7 T cell receptor beta chains below all came from one sample that was sequenced in a study of CD8+ T cells in alopecia areata. After isolation, RNA underwent reverse transcription to generate cDNA as the sequencing template. Repertoires were generated with immunoSEQ multiplex PCR, while TCRdb's copy carries only in-frame clones and drops some. The profile shows some 82,000 clones, roughly 51% of them singletons. The sample taken for sequencing was NKG2D-high CD8+ T cells sorted from blood. The receptors here all came from a human donor with alopecia areata.

This clone has only a few counts. The V call is TRBV4-3, the J call TRBJ2-7; 9 bases match TRBD1. V was pared by 5 bases and J by 2 bases, with 7 bases of the junction left unmatched. The germline gives CDR1 LGHNA, CDR2 YSLEER. The CDR3 is 15 amino acids. CDR3 loop: CASSTSGTGTYEQYF. CDR3 nucleotides: TGCGCCAGCAGCACTTCCGGGACAGGGACCTACGAGCAGTACTTC.

In its sample, this clone was seen a few times. The chain joins TRBV29-1 to TRBJ2-1, with 7 nucleotides matching TRBD1. The CDR3 totals 16 residues. CDR1 and CDR2 from the germline V gene are SQVTM and ANQGSEA. V trimming: 0 bases; J trimming: 4 bases; junction bases outside the gene matches: 9. DNA for the CDR3: TGCAGCGTTGAAGAGTGGAAGGGGGCGATATACAATGAGCAGTTCTTC. Amino acid sequence: CSVEEWKGAIYNEQFF.

This chain connects TRBV29-1 to TRBJ2-7; 8 nucleotides agree with TRBD2. The J segment lost 3 bases and the V segment lost 5 bases, leaving 6 bases of the junction unmatched. The CDR3 runs to 13 residues. CDR1 is SQVTM, CDR2 ANQGSEA, per germline. The CDR3, as DNA: TGCAGCGTTACGAGCGGGAGAATCTACGAGCAGTACTTC. Residues: CSVTSGRIYEQYF.

The chain recombines TRBV27 with TRBJ1-2; 12 nucleotides align to TRBD1. Germline V CDR1 and CDR2: MNHEY, SMNVEV (reference sequence). This CDR3 has 15 residues. Trimming at V came to 4 bases and at J to 6 bases, leaving 6 bases not matched to a gene. CDR3 DNA sequence: TGTGCCAGCAGTTGGACCGGGACAGGGGGCCATGGCTACACCTTC. Its protein is CASSWTGTGGHGYTF.

This clone showed up just a few times. V is TRBV20-1 and J is TRBJ2-7; D is ambiguous. The CDR3 has 11 residues. Trimming stripped 5 bases from V and 4 bases from J, with 9 bases between. In germline, CDR1 is DFQATT, CDR2 SNEGSKA (reference sequence). CDR3 nucleotide sequence: TGCAGTGCTCCCTACAGTTACGAGCAGTACTTC. Translating it yields CSAPYSYEQYF.

The genes are TRBV30 and TRBJ2-1, with D unclear. The CDR3 is 13 residues long. The germline V gene encodes CDR1 GTSNPN and CDR2 SVGIG (reference sequence). Trimming removed 2 bases from V and 8 bases from J, with 13 bases in between. Here the CDR3 DNA reads TGTGCCTGGAGTTTACGTTTCAACGATGAGCAGTTCTTC. Translating it yields CAWSLRFNDEQFF.

This clone has a handful of counts. The V gene is TRBV29-1, the J gene TRBJ1-2, with D hard to call. Germline assignment: CDR1 SQVTM and CDR2 ANQGSEA. V was clipped by 2 bases and J by 8 bases, with 12 bases between them. The CDR3 sequence is 12 residues long. This CDR3 is CSVEFSGHGYTF. The CDR3 DNA follows: TGCAGCGTTGAATTCTCGGGTCACGGCTACACCTTC.